The 7 T cell receptor beta chains in this list originate from one sample, sequenced in a study of blood T cell repertoires in COVID-19. Libraries were prepared by immunoSEQ multiplex PCR; TCRdb keeps only in-frame clonotypes and omits some of them. The sample holds about 160,000 clones, approximately 86% seen once. Sequenced sample: peripheral blood. These receptors were taken from a woman aged 55-70 years who had recovered from COVID-19.

J is TRBJ1-2 and V is TRBV4-1; 7 bases match TRBD1. Germline CDR1 is MGHRA and CDR2 is YSYEKL. The CDR3 sequence is 12 residues long. V lost 0 bases and J lost 14; bases outside the gene matches: 6. The CDR3 nucleotides are TGCGCCAGCAGCCAAGATTTGAGGGGACAGACCTTC. Protein: CASSQDLRGQTF.

This clone was counted only a few times. The J gene is TRBJ2-3, the V gene TRBV5-1, with no clear D. Trimming shortened V by 0 bases and J by 0 bases, and 14 bases separated the two germline ends. This CDR3 spans 17 amino acids. Germline lookup yields CDR1 SGHRS and CDR2 YFSETQ. CDR3: CASSLGISGSSTDTQYF. DNA for the CDR3: TGCGCCAGCAGCTTGGGCATCTCAGGATCTAGCACAGATACGCAGTATTTT.

The chain combines TRBV7-3 with TRBJ2-3; D perhaps matches TRBD2 (6 bases). Germline CDR1 and CDR2: SGHTA and FQGTGA. The CDR3 has 15 residues. V lost 1 base, J lost 2 bases, and 10 bases lay in between. The chain's CDR3 is CASSLMGGDTDTQYF. The CDR3 DNA follows: TGTGCCAGCAGCTTAATGGGCGGGGACACAGATACGCAGTATTTT.

This clone was observed once. The gene calls are TRBV18 and TRBJ2-1; 12 bases map to TRBD2. CDR1 is KGHSH and CDR2 is LQKENI in the germline V gene. The CDR3 spans 17 residues. V was pared by 0 bases and J by 8 bases, with 8 bases of the junction left unmatched. The CDR3, as DNA: TGTGCCAGCTCACCACCGGGGCTAGCGGGGGGGCCATATGAGCAGTTCTTC. This encodes CASSPPGLAGGPYEQFF.

The chain couples TRBV29-1 to TRBJ2-7, with 12 bases that match TRBD1. Germline V gene data show CDR1 as SQVTM and CDR2 as ANQGSEA. CDR3 length: 13 amino acids. The trim removed 6 bases at V and 4 bases at J, leaving 4 bases unmatched. CDR3 sequence reads: CSVGTGGKYEQYF. CDR3 DNA sequence: TGCAGCGTCGGGACAGGGGGCAAATACGAGCAGTACTTC.

This chain links TRBV12-5 with TRBJ1-6; a weak D match, TRBD1 (6 bases). The CDR3 loop spans 13 amino acids. The ends were cut back, 4 bases at V and 9 bases at J, with 10 bases in the middle. The V gene's germline CDR1 is LGHNT and CDR2 FRNRAP. CDR3 in amino acids: CASGWSRGSPLHF. The CDR3 DNA reads TGTGCTAGTGGTTGGTCCAGGGGTTCACCCCTCCACTTT.

The chain couples TRBV2 to TRBJ1-2; D perhaps matches TRBD1 (5 bases). Germline V gene lookup returns CDR1 SNHLY and CDR2 FYNNEI. V was cut by 9 bases and J by 8 bases, with 19 bases left in between. The CDR3 is 13 residues long. CDR3 residues: CARTDSYYAGYTF. CDR3 DNA sequence: TGTGCCAGGACAGATAGCTACTATGCCGGCTACACCTTC. The whole variable domain, filled in from reference TRBV2 and TRBJ1-2, reads EPEVTQTPSHQVTQMGQEVILRCVPISNHLYFYWYRQILGQKVEFLVSFYNNEISEKSEIFDDQFSVERPDGSNFTLKIRSTKLEDSAMYFCARTDSYYAGYTFGSGTRLTVV.